Sequencing of this T cell receptor beta chain was carried out in a study of blood T cell repertoires in COVID-19. The length of the CDR3 is 15 residues. Germline lookup yields CDR1 SGHRS and CDR2 YFSETQ. The V gene end was trimmed by 4 bases and the J gene end by 3 bases; junction bases not matched to a gene: 8. The method was immunoSEQ multiplex PCR; TCRdb's version includes in-frame clones alone and lacks a portion of them. Of about 160,000 clones in the sample, approximately 80% were seen once. The chain joins TRBV5-1 to TRBJ2-7; TRBD1 matches 9 bases. The sequencing input was peripheral blood. This receptor was taken from an elderly woman with acute or convalescent COVID-19. The CDR3 bases are TGCGCCAGCAGCCCAGTTCCGGGACAGGGCTACGAGCAGTACTTC. It specifies CASSPVPGQGYEQYF.